This entry is about one T cell receptor beta chain. Its antigen is unidentified. This specimen comes from a study of cytomegalovirus exposure and HLA in healthy donors. Study results and limitations: Subsequent analysis found a tendency for first-cohort TCR clusters to co-occur within the 95 to 150 validation repertoires.

V shed 7 bases and J shed 3 bases, with 16 bases lying between them. Germline CDR1 MNHEY, CDR2 SMNVEV (reference sequence). This CDR3 spans 14 amino acids. Libraries were prepared by immunoSEQ multiplex PCR; TCRdb keeps only in-frame clonotypes and omits some of them. The table lists some 56,000 clones, 90% to 95% of them singletons. The chain has TRBV27 and TRBJ2-7, with D perhaps TRBD2 (7 bases). The sequencing sample was made of PBMCs. The TCR comes from a woman aged 18 to 35 in good health and CMV-seropositive. CDR3 residues: CASTRGGGYYEQYF. In DNA, the CDR3 is TGTGCCAGCACCCGGGGAGGGGGGTACTACGAGCAGTACTTC.